The 20 T cell receptor beta chains below all came from one sample that was sequenced in a study of control samples from healthy donors and cancer patients. The method was immunoSEQ multiplex PCR; TCRdb's version includes in-frame clones alone and lacks a portion of them. The profile shows tens of thousands of clones, 91% of them singletons. What was sequenced was blood. These receptors all come from a man aged 45-65 years in good health.

In this sample, this clone turned up once. V gene TRBV4-3 combines with J gene TRBJ1-1, with unresolved D. Trimming took 0 bases from V and 11 from J, leaving 16 bases between them. Germline CDR1 and CDR2: LGHNA and YSLEER. The CDR3 runs to 14 residues. CDR3 in amino acids: CASSQDKGYGRAFF. The CDR3, as DNA: TGCGCCAGCAGCCAAGATAAAGGGTACGGACGGGCTTTCTTT.

This chain joins TRBV7-8 and TRBJ2-7, with D tentatively TRBD1 (6 bases). Trimming left V 5 bases short and J 3 bases short, with 11 bases between. Germline lookup yields CDR1 SGHVS and CDR2 FQNEAQ. The CDR3 covers 13 residues. For the CDR3, the DNA is TGTGCCAGCAGCCTTACGGACAGCTACGAGCAGTACTTC. Amino acids: CASSLTDSYEQYF.

The V call is TRBV10-3, the J call TRBJ2-2; D uncertain. This CDR3 is 15 amino acids long. The ends were cut back, 0 bases at V and 3 bases at J, with 8 bases in the middle. The germline V gene has CDR1 ENHRY and CDR2 SYGVKD. CDR3 sequence (DNA): TGTGCCATCAGTGAGTCGAAACAGCACACCGGGGAGCTGTTTTTT. Amino acid sequence: CAISESKQHTGELFF.

The rearrangement links TRBV6-1 to TRBJ1-5, with D possibly being TRBD1 (6 bases). CDR1 is MNHNS and CDR2 is SASEGT in the germline V gene. Trimming removed 2 bases from V and 1 base from J, with 9 bases in between. The CDR3 covers 15 residues. This chain's CDR3 is CASSERGQSNQPQHF. The CDR3 DNA follows: TGTGCCAGCAGTGAACGAGGACAGAGCAATCAGCCCCAGCATTTT.

In its sample, this clone was seen once. The rearrangement links TRBV2 to TRBJ2-1; no clear D. V gave up 3 bases and J gave up 4 bases, with 1 base separating them. The CDR3 covers 11 residues. CDR1 SNHLY and CDR2 FYNNEI come from the germline V gene. The CDR3 reads CASSEYNEQFF. The CDR3 DNA follows: TGTGCCAGCAGTGAGTACAATGAGCAGTTCTTC.

The J gene is TRBJ2-1, the V gene TRBV7-7; 7 bases line up with TRBD2. Germline values: CDR1 SSHAT, CDR2 FNYEAQ (reference sequence). This CDR3 contains 14 residues. Germline trimming cut 5 bases from V and 10 bases from J; bases unmatched to any gene: 11. The chain's CDR3 is CASSPRPAAGEQFF. The DNA for the CDR3 is TGTGCCAGCAGCCCGAGGCCCGCAGCGGGGGAGCAGTTCTTC. The variable domain in full, with the rest retrieved from reference TRBV7-7 and TRBJ2-1, is GAGVSQSPRYKVTKRGQDVTLRCDPISSHATLYWYQQALGQGPEFLTYFNYEAQPDKSGLPSDRFSAERPEGSISTLTIQRTEQRDSAMYRCASSPRPAAGEQFFGPGTRLTVL.

V usage is TRBV10-2 and J usage is TRBJ1-1; possibly TRBD1 for D (6 bases). The CDR3 is 13 residues long. Between the trimmed V and J ends, which lost 2 bases and 9 bases, there was a span of 13 bases. The germline V gene encodes CDR1 WSHSY and CDR2 SAAADI. Written as DNA, the CDR3 is TGCGCCAGCAGTGAGAGACAGGCCAGGAAAGCTTTCTTT. It translates to CASSERQARKAFF.

The gene calls are TRBV2 and TRBJ2-7; no definite D call. The CDR3 has 13 residues. The germline gives CDR1 SNHLY, CDR2 FYNNEI. Trimming removed 4 bases from V and 5 bases from J, with 12 bases in between. Here the CDR3 DNA reads TGTGCCAGCAGTGGACATCAGTTCGACGAGCAGTACTTC. The encoded protein is CASSGHQFDEQYF.

In this sample, this clone turned up once. The chain combines TRBV5-1 with TRBJ2-7; unclear D gene. V lost 4 bases, J lost 2 bases, and 16 bases lay in between. Germline CDR1 and CDR2: SGHRS and YFSETQ. This CDR3 has 15 residues. CDR3 bases: TGCGCCAGCAGCCAGGCTTCGGTCTCGCCCTACGAGCAGTACTTC. It translates to CASSQASVSPYEQYF. The full variable domain, rest sourced from reference TRBV5-1 and TRBJ2-7, is KAGVTQTPRYLIKTRGQQVTLSCSPISGHRSVSWYQQTPGQGLQFLFEYFSETQRNKGNFPGRFSGRQFSNSRSEMNVSTLELGDSALYLCASSQASVSPYEQYFGPGTRLTVT.

This chain joins TRBV12-3 or TRBV12-4 and TRBJ1-2, with D perhaps TRBD1 (5 bases). This CDR3 spans 12 amino acids. V was cut by 2 bases and J by 5 bases, with 6 bases left in between. Here the CDR3 DNA reads TGTGCCAGCAGTTTACAGGGATATGGCTACACCTTC. Its protein is CASSLQGYGYTF.

A word on this clone: Other DNA variants within this sample encode the same CDR3. J is TRBJ1-5 and V is TRBV30; no firm D call. The CDR3 sequence is 14 residues long. Trimming removed 0 bases from V and 1 base from J, with 7 bases in between. Germline V gene data show CDR1 as GTSNPN and CDR2 as SVGIG (reference sequence). CDR3 nucleotides: TGTGCCTGGAGTGTCTTGGGGAGCAATCAGCCCCAGCATTTT. Translated, it gives CAWSVLGSNQPQHF.

The chain recombines TRBV18 with TRBJ1-1, with 10 bases that match TRBD1. This CDR3 is built from 12 residues. Germline CDR1 KGHSH, CDR2 LQKENI. V lost 4 bases and J lost 11; bases outside the gene matches: 4. CDR3 protein: CASSLGTGEAFF. DNA for the CDR3: TGTGCCAGCTCACTCGGGACAGGGGAGGCTTTCTTT.

The chain uses TRBV19 and TRBJ2-2; D is undetermined. This CDR3 is built from 14 residues. Germline V gene data show CDR1 as LNHDA and CDR2 as SQIVND (reference sequence). Trimming cost V 4 bases and J 3 bases, with 9 bases left between them. The CDR3 here is CASSTSRDTGELFF. CDR3 coding DNA: TGTGCCAGTAGTACCTCAAGGGACACCGGGGAGCTGTTTTTT.

The V gene is TRBV2, the J gene TRBJ1-5; TRBD1 is a possible D gene (5 bases). The V end lost 7 bases, the J end lost 9 bases, and 16 bases lay between the germline ends. This CDR3 has 13 residues. CDR1 SNHLY and CDR2 FYNNEI come from the germline V gene. This CDR3 is CASMGGSISPQHF. For the CDR3, the DNA is TGTGCCAGCATGGGGGGGTCCATTTCGCCCCAGCATTTT.

This chain uses TRBV5-1 with TRBJ2-1; the match to TRBD1 covers 8 bases. This CDR3 has 14 residues. Germline CDR1 is SGHRS and CDR2 is YFSETQ. V shed 4 bases and J 5 bases; nucleotides not matched to a gene: 5. This chain's CDR3 is CASSRGQVNNEQFF. CDR3 DNA: TGCGCCAGCAGCCGGGGACAGGTGAACAATGAGCAGTTCTTC.

The chain uses TRBV30 and TRBJ1-1; no reliable D call. V was shortened by 5 bases and J by 8 bases, with 12 bases between the two germline ends. CDR3 length equals 11 residues. Germline CDR1 is GTSNPN and CDR2 is SVGIG (reference sequence). Here the CDR3 DNA reads TGTGCCTGGGCCCGACGGGAAGAAGCTTTCTTT. This translates into CAWARREEAFF. Looking up the rest from reference TRBV30 and TRBJ1-1 gives the full variable domain: SQTIHQWPATLVQPVGSPLSLECTVEGTSNPNLYWYRQAAGRGLQLLFYSVGIGQISSEVPQNLSASRPQDRQFILSSKKLLLSDSGFYLCAWARREEAFFGQGTRLTVV.

The J gene is TRBJ1-1, the V gene TRBV10-3; D ambiguous. V was clipped by 6 bases and J by 2 bases, with 13 bases between them. CDR1 is ENHRY, CDR2 SYGVKD, per germline. The CDR3 consists of 14 residues. This CDR3 reads CAIRSVDGNTEAFF. The CDR3 DNA reads as TGTGCCATCAGATCGGTCGACGGAAACACTGAAGCTTTCTTT.

The chain employs TRBV19 and TRBJ2-2; D is perhaps TRBD1 or TRBD2 (5 bases each). The CDR3 runs 15 residues. Germline CDR1 and CDR2: LNHDA and SQIVND (reference sequence). V lost 6 bases, J lost 2 bases, and 13 bases lay in between. CDR3 DNA sequence: TGTGCCAGTAGCCCCGGGACCTATAACACCGGGGAGCTGTTTTTT. As protein: CASSPGTYNTGELFF.

The chain employs TRBV29-1 and TRBJ1-5, with D perhaps TRBD1 (5 bases). Trimming took 6 bases from V and 5 from J, leaving 17 bases between them. The length of the CDR3 is 14 residues. The germline V gene has CDR1 SQVTM and CDR2 ANQGSEA. DNA for the CDR3: TGCAGCGTCCCGACAGAGGATCCCTATCAGCCCCAGCATTTT. It codes for CSVPTEDPYQPQHF.

V and J are TRBV5-4 and TRBJ1-2; D unclear. Germline V gives CDR1 SGHNT, CDR2 YYREEE (reference sequence). The V end was cut by 3 bases, the J end by 1 base, with 7 bases between. There are 13 residues in the CDR3. DNA of the CDR3: TGTGCCAGCAGCTCCTCCCTTAACTATGGCTACACCTTC. Amino acids: CASSSSLNYGYTF.